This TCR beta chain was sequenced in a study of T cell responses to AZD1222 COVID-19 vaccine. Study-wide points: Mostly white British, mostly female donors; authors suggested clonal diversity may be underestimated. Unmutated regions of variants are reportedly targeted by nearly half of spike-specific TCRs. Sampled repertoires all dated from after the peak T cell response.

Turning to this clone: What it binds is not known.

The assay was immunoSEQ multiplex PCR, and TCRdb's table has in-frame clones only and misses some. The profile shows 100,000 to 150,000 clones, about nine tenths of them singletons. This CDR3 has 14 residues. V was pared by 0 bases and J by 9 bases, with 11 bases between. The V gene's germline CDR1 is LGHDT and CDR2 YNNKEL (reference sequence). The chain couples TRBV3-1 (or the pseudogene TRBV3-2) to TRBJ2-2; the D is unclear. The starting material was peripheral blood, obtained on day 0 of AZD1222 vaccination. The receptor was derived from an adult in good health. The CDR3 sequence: CASSQDDRVRELFF. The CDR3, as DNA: TGTGCCAGCAGCCAAGATGATAGGGTGCGGGAGCTGTTTTTT.